This TCR beta chain was found in a study of T cell changes during pregnancy in multiple sclerosis. Trimming at V came to 0 bases and at J to 5 bases, leaving 9 bases not matched to a gene. The CDR3 totals 17 residues. CDR1 SGHAT and CDR2 FQNNGV come from the germline V gene. Profiling relied on immunoSEQ multiplex PCR, and the TCRdb table lists in-frame clones only, not all of them. The table includes 55,000 to 85,000 clones, roughly 94% detected once. The chain combines TRBV11-2 with TRBJ2-7; 11 bases are a match to TRBD1. This material consisted of peripheral blood, taken in the third trimester of pregnancy. The clonotype originates from a female donor with multiple sclerosis, enrolled in a pregnancy study. DNA for the CDR3: TGTGCCAGCAGCTTAGATCGAGGACAGGGGGCGTCGAACGAGCAGTACTTC. Amino acids: CASSLDRGQGASNEQYF.